The clone carrying this T cell receptor (beta chain) was picked up one time. Its antigen is unidentified. V lost 0 bases to trimming and J lost 6 bases; unmatched junction nucleotides: 7. Germline CDR1 and CDR2: SGHRS and YFSETQ. The CDR3 has 16 residues. The data belong to a study of cytomegalovirus exposure and HLA in healthy donors. Study-wide background: T cells numbering about 179 million yielded some 100 million unique TCR beta sequences in an earlier analysis. Whole-study results and caveats: Sequences of the TCR beta chain were said to predict the HLA-A and HLA-B alleles of most subjects accurately. Most of the CMV-associated TCR beta chains (in a later analysis) appeared to be HLA-restricted. In the analysis, some V segments, TRBV6-2 and TRBV6-3 included, were excluded as indistinguishable.

Primers: 60 Vbeta forward and 13 Jbeta reverse. Using immunoSEQ multiplex PCR, the repertoire was profiled, and TCRdb retains in-frame clones only, with some absent. The sample holds about 250,000 clones; around 90% are singletons and the top ten take about 1.5%. The TCR sequence derives from a girl aged 2-10 years in good health and CMV-seronegative. Sequenced sample: PBMCs. The chain uses TRBV5-1 and TRBJ2-3; the match to TRBD2 covers 10 bases. Written as DNA, the CDR3 is TGCGCCAGCAGCTTGGGGGCTAGCGGGAGAGGTGATACGCAGTATTTT. It is translated as CASSLGASGRGDTQYF.